This TCR beta chain came from a study of Tregs in tolerant kidney transplant recipients. CDR1 LNHNV and CDR2 YYDKDF come from the germline V gene (reference sequence). The CDR3 contains 14 residues. J was trimmed by 7 bases and V by 5 bases; bases with no gene match: 7. Related graft donors supplied nonmyeloablative bone marrow transplants, and mixed chimerism was transient. Unstimulated regulatory T cells (CD4+CD25+CD127-), CD4+CD25- non-regulatory cells, CD4 and CD8 cells were FACS-sorted from thawed PBMCs. Here immunoSEQ multiplex PCR was the method, and the copy in TCRdb shows in-frame clones only, minus some. The repertoire holds about 50,000 clones, roughly nine tenths seen once, with about a sixth in the top ten.

Here the sequenced sample was CD8+ T cells from blood (PBMCs), taken 12 months after the transplant. This receptor was identified in a human patient who received a combined kidney and bone marrow transplant. Among the T cells, some may be from the graft donor. The V and J genes are TRBV15 and TRBJ2-1, with 8 bases aligning to TRBD1. CDR3 nucleotides: TGTGCCACCAGCGGAAGGACAGGGTGGAATGAGCAGTTCTTC. Protein: CATSGRTGWNEQFF. The whole variable domain, remainder taken from reference TRBV15 and TRBJ2-1, is DAMVIQNPRYQVTQFGKPVTLSCSQTLNHNVMYWYQQKSSQAPKLLFHYYDKDFNNEADTPDNFQSRRPNTSFCFLDIRSPGLGDTAMYLCATSGRTGWNEQFFGPGTRLTVL.